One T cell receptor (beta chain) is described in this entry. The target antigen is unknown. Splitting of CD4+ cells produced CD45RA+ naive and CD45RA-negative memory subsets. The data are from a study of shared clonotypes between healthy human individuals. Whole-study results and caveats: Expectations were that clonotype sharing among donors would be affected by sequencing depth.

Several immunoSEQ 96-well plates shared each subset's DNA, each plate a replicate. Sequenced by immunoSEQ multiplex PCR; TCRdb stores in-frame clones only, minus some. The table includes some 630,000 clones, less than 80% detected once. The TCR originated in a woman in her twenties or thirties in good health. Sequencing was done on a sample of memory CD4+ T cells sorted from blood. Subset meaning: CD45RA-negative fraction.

CDR3: CASQGFFSTDTQYF. The CDR3, as DNA: TGTGCCAGTCAGGGCTTCTTTAGCACAGATACGCAGTATTTT. V usage is TRBV7-9 and J usage is TRBJ2-3; D is perhaps TRBD1 (5 bases). V was shortened by 9 bases and J by 0 bases, with 13 bases between the two germline ends. Germline V CDR1 and CDR2: SEHNR, FQNEAQ (reference sequence). The CDR3 runs 14 residues. The variable domain in full, with the rest retrieved from reference TRBV7-9 and TRBJ2-3, is DTGVSQNPRHKITKRGQNVTFRCDPISEHNRLYWYRQTLGQGPEFLTYFQNEAQLEKSRLLSDRFSAERPKGSFSTLEIQRTEQGDSAMYLCASQGFFSTDTQYFGPGTRLTVL.